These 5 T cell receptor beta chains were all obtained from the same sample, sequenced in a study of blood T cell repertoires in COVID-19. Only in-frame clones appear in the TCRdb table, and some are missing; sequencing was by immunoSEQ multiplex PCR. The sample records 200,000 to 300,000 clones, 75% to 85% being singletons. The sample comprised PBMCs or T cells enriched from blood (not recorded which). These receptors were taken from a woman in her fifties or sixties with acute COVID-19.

CDR3 nucleotide sequence: TGTGCCAGCAGCTTAGCGGCGGGAGGGTCAACTAATGAAAAACTGTTTTTT. It translates to CASSLAAGGSTNEKLFF. This chain links TRBV7-4 with TRBJ1-4, with D uncertain. CDR1 and CDR2 (germline): SGHVT, SQSDAQ. Between the trimmed V and J ends, which lost 0 bases and 0 bases, there was a span of 11 bases. The CDR3 is made up of 17 amino acids. Based on the CDR3 plus reference TRBV7-4 and TRBJ1-4, the full variable domain is GAGVSQSPRYKVAKRGRDVALRCDSISGHVTLYWYRQTLGQGSEVLTYSQSDAQRDKSGRPSGRFSAERPERSVSTLKIQRTEQGDSAVYLCASSLAAGGSTNEKLFFGSGTQLSVL.

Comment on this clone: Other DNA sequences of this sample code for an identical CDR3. Here the CDR3 DNA reads TGCAGCGTTGTAGGGGGAAACTATGGCTACACCTTC. This codes for CSVVGGNYGYTF. The chain combines TRBV29-1 with TRBJ1-2; tentative D call: TRBD1 (6 bases). Germline V lookup: CDR1 SQVTM, CDR2 ANQGSEA. V lost 4 bases and J lost 2, with 8 bases in between. The CDR3 covers 12 residues. The full variable domain, in which reference TRBV29-1 and TRBJ1-2 provide the parts outside the CDR3, is SAVISQKPSRDICQRGTSLTIQCQVDSQVTMMFWYRQQPGQSLTLIATANQGSEATYESGFVIDKFPISRPNLTFSTLTVSNMSPEDSSIYLCSVVGGNYGYTFGSGTRLTVV.

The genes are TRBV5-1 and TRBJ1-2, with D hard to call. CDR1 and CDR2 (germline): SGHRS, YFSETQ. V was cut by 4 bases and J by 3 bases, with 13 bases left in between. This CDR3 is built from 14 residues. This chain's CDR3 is CASSREGSYYGYTF. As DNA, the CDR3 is TGCGCCAGCAGCCGTGAGGGTAGTTACTATGGCTACACCTTC.

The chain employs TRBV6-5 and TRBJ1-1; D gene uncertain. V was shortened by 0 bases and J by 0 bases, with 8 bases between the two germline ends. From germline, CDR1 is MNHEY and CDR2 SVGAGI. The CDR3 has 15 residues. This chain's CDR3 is CASSYSESMNTEAFF. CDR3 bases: TGTGCCAGCAGTTACTCCGAGTCTATGAACACTGAAGCTTTCTTT.

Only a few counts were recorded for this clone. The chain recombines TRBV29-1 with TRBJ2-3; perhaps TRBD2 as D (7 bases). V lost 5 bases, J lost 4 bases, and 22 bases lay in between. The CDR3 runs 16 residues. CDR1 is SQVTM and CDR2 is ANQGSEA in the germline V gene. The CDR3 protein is CSVLGLPWDIADTQYF. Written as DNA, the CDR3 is TGCAGCGTTTTGGGACTACCCTGGGACATTGCAGATACGCAGTATTTT.